One and the same sample provided the 25 T cell receptor beta chains below, sequenced in a study of tumor and adjacent non-tumor tissue in lung cancer. TCRbeta libraries were built with three rounds of nested PCR, modified from ARM-PCR. TCRdb re-called the multiplex PCR reads through MiXCR, storing one row per CDR3 protein. The repertoire holds under 95,000 distinct CDR3 sequences, with just over 65% as singletons. RNA was extracted from bulk tissue without any cell sorting. The sequencing input was lung tumor tissue. Receptors originate from a man aged 55 to 70 with non-small cell lung cancer.

Of note for this clonotype: The junction does not match germline at one end; this may be a read error. The V gene is TRBV6-5, the J gene TRBJ2-3; no clear D gene. The CDR3 is made up of 12 amino acids. Germline loops: CDR1 MNHEY, CDR2 SVGAGI. The DNA of the CDR3 is TGTGCCTGCAGCCCCAGTAGGGATACGCAGTATTTT. It encodes CACSPSRDTQYF.

Details on this clonotype: This CDR3 is missing its conserved last phenylalanine or tryptophan, likely due to a read error. V is TRBV27 and J is TRBJ2-5; no reliable D call. Trimming cost V 5 bases and J 7 bases, with 14 bases left between them. The V gene's germline CDR1 is MNHEY and CDR2 SMNVEV (reference sequence). The CDR3 is made up of 13 amino acids. Here the CDR3 reads CASSPPLVGTQYY. CDR3 nucleotides: TGTGCCAGCAGTCCCCCCTTGGTTGGGACCCAGTACTAC.

Regarding this clonotype: Relative to the germline gene, one junction end is altered; a read error may explain this. The chain couples TRBV6-5 to TRBJ2-6, with a possible D match to TRBD1 (5 bases). The CDR3 is made up of 13 amino acids. Germline CDR1 MNHEY, CDR2 SVGAGI. The chain's CDR3 is CANRRFGANVPTF. For the CDR3, the DNA is TGTGCCAACAGAAGATTTGGGGCCAACGTCCCGACTTTC.

Concerning this clonotype itself: Germline is not matched at one junction end, which may reflect a read error. The genes are TRBV12-3 or TRBV12-4 and TRBJ1-4, with D maybe TRBD1 (5 bases). The CDR3 length is 13 residues. CDR3 region: CANLGAGSEKLFF. CDR3 coding DNA: TGTGCCAACCTAGGGGCGGGGTCTGAAAAACTATTTTTT.

For this clonotype: Being one base from a much bigger clone, this may be a read error. The chain has TRBV7-9 and TRBJ1-3, with D unresolved. V lost 7 bases and J 0 bases, leaving 13 bases between the germline ends. Looked up from germline, CDR1 is SEHNR and CDR2 is FQNEAQ (reference sequence). This CDR3 is built from 15 residues. CDR3 protein: CASKPWADSGNTIYF. CDR3 sequence (DNA): TGTGCCAGCAAGCCATGGGCGGACTCTGGAAACACCATATATTTT.

This clonotype showed up many times. This rearrangement joins TRBV5-5 to TRBJ1-3; 8 positions agree with TRBD1. CDR3 size: 16 residues. The junction had 6 bases not matched to a gene; V was cut back by 0 bases and J by 4 bases. Germline V gene data show CDR1 as SGHKS and CDR2 as YYEKEE (reference sequence). The CDR3 loop is CASSLEAGGAGNTIYF. The CDR3 region has the DNA TGTGCCAGCAGCTTGGAGGCAGGGGGCGCCGGAAACACCATATATTTT.

This clonotype has a single count. A junction end diverges from the germline sequence, so it may reflect a read error. For the CDR3, the DNA is TGTGCCAGCATTGCCCGGACAGAGAACACCGGGGAGTTGTTTTTT. Its translation is CASIARTENTGELFF. V gene TRBV6-1 combines with J gene TRBJ2-2, with a tentative D call TRBD1 (6 bases). CDR3 length: 15 amino acids. Germline V gene sequence: CDR1 MNHNS, CDR2 SASEGT.

This clonotype has at least ten counts. The J gene is TRBJ2-5, the V gene TRBV20-1; D may be TRBD2 (6 bases). Trimming pared 0 bases from V and 2 bases from J, leaving 10 bases between. The germline CDR1 and CDR2 sequences are DFQATT and SNEGSKA (reference sequence). The CDR3 runs 14 residues. CDR3 nucleotide sequence: TGCAGTGCTAGAGATTGGGGGAGGCAAGAGACCCAGTACTTC. It codes for CSARDWGRQETQYF.

Concerning this clonotype: This sequence may be a read error, since a much larger clone differs from it by one base. J is TRBJ2-1 and V is TRBV20-1; D is perhaps TRBD2 (6 bases). Trimming removed 3 bases from V and 6 bases from J, with 18 bases in between. The germline V gene encodes CDR1 DFQATT and CDR2 SNEGSKA (reference sequence). The CDR3 runs 15 residues. The CDR3 reads CSASPRLTGVNEQFF. DNA for the CDR3: TGCAGTGCTAGTCCGAGACTAACGGGGGTCAATGAGCAGTTCTTC.

About this clonotype: Here the CDR3 omits its conserved ending phenylalanine or tryptophan, so a read error is the likely source. This rearrangement joins TRBV7-8 to TRBJ2-7; D possibly corresponds to TRBD2 (6 bases). Germline V gives CDR1 SGHVS, CDR2 FQNEAQ. The CDR3 sequence is 14 residues long. V was shortened by 7 bases and J by 7 bases, with 20 bases between the two germline ends. CDR3 in DNA: TGTGCCAGCACTAGTGCCCCGGGCGGGAATGAGCAGTACTTG. It encodes CASTSAPGGNEQYL.

Points on this clonotype: A much bigger clone sits one base away, suggesting this may be a read error. The J gene is TRBJ2-2, the V gene TRBV5-4; no clear D gene. CDR1 SGHNT and CDR2 YYREEE come from the germline V gene (reference sequence). Trimming cost V 4 bases and J 1 base, with 11 bases left between them. This CDR3 has 15 residues. CDR3 sequence (DNA): TGTGCCAGCAGCGCAAGGATAGTGAACACCGGGGAGCTGTTTTTT. This translates into CASSARIVNTGELFF.

This clonotype was seen only a few times. V usage is TRBV28 and J usage is TRBJ1-2; D is perhaps TRBD1 (6 bases). Germline V gene lookup returns CDR1 MDHEN and CDR2 SYDVKM. The CDR3 is 12 residues long. V lost 6 bases to trimming and J lost 3 bases, with 8 bases between them. In DNA, the CDR3 is TGTGCCAGCAGGGACAGCTACTATGGCTACACCTTC. It specifies CASRDSYYGYTF.

As for this clonotype: A much larger clone is a single base away; this may be a read error. This chain uses TRBV7-9 with TRBJ2-2; 7 nucleotides line up with TRBD1. Germline V CDR1 and CDR2: SEHNR, FQNEAQ (reference sequence). With V trimmed by 6 bases and J by 1 base, 11 bases remained unmatched. The CDR3 is 17 amino acids. The CDR3 coding sequence is TGTGCCAGCAGTTCTCCGGGACAGCATTTGAACACCGGGGAGCTGTTTTTT. Encoded protein: CASSSPGQHLNTGELFF.

The chain carries TRBV7-9 and TRBJ2-2; D is unresolved. Trimming shortened V by 2 bases and J by 1 base, and 5 bases separated the two germline ends. This CDR3 is 14 amino acids long. Germline-derived CDR1 and CDR2 are SEHNR and FQNEAQ (reference sequence). Here the CDR3 DNA reads TGTGCCAGCAGCTTAAATGAGAACACCGGGGAGCTGTTTTTT. It codes for CASSLNENTGELFF.

This clonotype was seen at least ten times. This chain joins TRBV20-1 and TRBJ2-3, with TRBD2 matching over 16 bases. After removal of 6 bases from V and 3 bases from J, the junction contained 6 bases not matched to a gene. The CDR3 consists of 16 residues. Germline assignment: CDR1 DFQATT and CDR2 SNEGSKA (reference sequence). Written as DNA, the CDR3 is TGCAGTGCGGGGGGACTAGCGGGGGGGCCGACAGATACGCAGTATTTT. This sequence encodes CSAGGLAGGPTDTQYF.

The genes are TRBV19 and TRBJ2-4; 8 bases map to TRBD1. The CDR3 runs to 14 residues. V lost 6 bases to trimming and J lost 3 bases; unmatched junction nucleotides: 4. Germline V gives CDR1 LNHDA, CDR2 SQIVND (reference sequence). In DNA form, the CDR3 reads TGTGCCAGTAGCCTCGGGACAGGCAAAAACATTCAGTACTTC. This codes for CASSLGTGKNIQYF.

This clonotype was counted at least ten times. The chain uses TRBV12-3 or TRBV12-4 and TRBJ1-3, with no clear D. Trimming took off 6 bases at V and 10 bases at J, with 13 bases between the two ends. The length of the CDR3 is 12 residues. DNA of the CDR3: TGTGCCAGCAGCTGGACGGAGAAAACCATATATTTT. This encodes CASSWTEKTIYF.

The chain recombines TRBV12-3 or TRBV12-4 with TRBJ2-2; D tentatively fits TRBD1 or TRBD2 (5 bases each). This CDR3 has 12 amino acids. V lost 6 bases to trimming and J lost 14 bases, with 16 bases between them. The CDR3: CASSIGAGVLFF. Here the CDR3 DNA reads TGTGCCAGCAGCATTGGGGCCGGGGTACTGTTTTTT.

Notes on this clonotype: Compared with germline, one end of the junction differs, possibly owing to a read error. The chain has TRBV20-1 and TRBJ2-1, with 9 bases fitting TRBD2. The CDR3 loop spans 17 amino acids. CDR1 and CDR2 from the germline V gene are DFQATT and SNEGSKA (reference sequence). CDR3 in DNA: TGCAGTGCTAGAATGGTAGCGGGGGTGGTGGGTTACAATGAGAAGTTCTTC. The encoded protein is CSARMVAGVVGYNEKFF.

DNA of the CDR3: TGCGCCAGCAGCCATGTGCAGGAGAGCACTGAGCAGTTCTTC. Translating it yields CASSHVQESTEQFF. V and J are TRBV4-1 and TRBJ2-1, with D unresolved. V gave up 3 bases and J gave up 9 bases, with 15 bases separating them. Germline values: CDR1 MGHRA, CDR2 YSYEKL. The CDR3 runs 14 residues.

Remarks on this clonotype: Germline and junction disagree at one end, which may indicate a read error. The chain links TRBV7-8 to TRBJ2-6, with 7 bases fitting TRBD1. CDR1 and CDR2 from the germline V gene are SGHVS and FQNEAQ. The CDR3 is 15 residues long. Written as DNA, the CDR3 is TGTTCCAGCAGCTTAGGGACAGTGAGGGCCAACATCCTGACTTTC. Protein: CSSSLGTVRANILTF.

In its sample, this clonotype was seen once. A much larger clone differs by one base, so this may be a read error. J is TRBJ2-2 and V is TRBV28, with a possible D match to TRBD2 (5 bases). CDR3 length: 14 residues. CDR1 is MDHEN and CDR2 is SYDVKM in the germline V gene. The CDR3 spells CASSFTTHTGKLFF. The CDR3 DNA sequence: TGTGCCAGCAGTTTCACCACACATACCGGGAAGCTGTTTTTT.

In its sample, this clonotype was seen a few times. V and J are TRBV7-9 and TRBJ1-3; 9 bases match TRBD1. There are 15 residues in the CDR3. Germline V gene lookup returns CDR1 SEHNR and CDR2 FQNEAQ (reference sequence). Germline trimming cut 0 bases from V and 7 bases from J; bases unmatched to any gene: 4. CDR3 sequence: CASSLARTGVNTIYF. The CDR3 DNA reads as TGTGCCAGCAGCTTAGCAAGGACAGGGGTGAACACCATATATTTT.

With regard to this clonotype: A much larger clone is a single base away; this may be a read error. The chain couples TRBV12-3 or TRBV12-4 to TRBJ1-1; 10 bases match TRBD1. The CDR3 has 16 residues. CDR3 coding DNA: TGTGCCAGCAGTTACACCCCCGGGACAGGGGACACTGGAGCTTTCTTT. Protein: CASSYTPGTGDTGAFF.

Comment on this clonotype: Since the CDR3 does not end with the conserved phenylalanine or tryptophan, this likely comes from a read error. The V call is TRBV6-1, the J call TRBJ2-7; 7 bases are shared with TRBD1. From germline, CDR1 is MNHNS and CDR2 SASEGT. The CDR3 is 14 residues long. Unmatched junction bases numbered 11, after V lost 6 bases and J lost 6 bases. The CDR3 protein is CASSWDSAPLEQYL. DNA for the CDR3: TGTGCCAGCAGCTGGGACAGTGCCCCCCTCGAGCAGTACTTA.